Below are 18 T cell receptor beta chains sequenced from a single sample in a study of blood T cell repertoires in COVID-19. Using immunoSEQ multiplex PCR, the repertoire was profiled, and TCRdb retains in-frame clones only, with some absent. The table records approximately 98,000 clones, less than 75% of them present only once. Sample: peripheral blood. The receptors stem from a woman aged 40 to 49 with acute or convalescent COVID-19.

The sample holds one count of this clone. The chain carries TRBV11-3 and TRBJ1-2, with 8 positions matching TRBD1. The CDR3 contains 13 residues. The junction had 4 bases not matched to a gene; V was cut back by 6 bases and J by 4 bases. The V gene's germline CDR1 is SGHNT and CDR2 YENEEA. CDR3 amino acids: CASSSTGGYGYTF. The CDR3 region has the DNA TGTGCCAGCAGTTCAACAGGGGGCTATGGCTACACCTTC.

The rearrangement links TRBV27 to TRBJ1-3, with 7 bases identical to TRBD1. Germline V lookup: CDR1 MNHEY, CDR2 SMNVEV (reference sequence). This CDR3 is built from 17 residues. The V gene end was trimmed by 0 bases and the J gene end by 0 bases; junction bases not matched to a gene: 5. CDR3 loop: CASSLSGTVHSGNTIYF. The CDR3 DNA sequence: TGTGCCAGCAGTTTATCGGGGACAGTCCACTCTGGAAACACCATATATTTT.

The genes are TRBV30 and TRBJ1-1; 9 bases agree with TRBD1. CDR1 is GTSNPN and CDR2 is SVGIG in the germline V gene (reference sequence). The trim removed 4 bases at V and 3 bases at J, leaving 3 bases unmatched. The CDR3 runs to 13 residues. The CDR3 loop reads CAWTTGGYTEAFF. The CDR3, as DNA: TGTGCCTGGACCACAGGGGGCTACACTGAAGCTTTCTTT.

The rearrangement links TRBV5-4 to TRBJ2-1, with TRBD2 matching 10 bases. This CDR3 has 16 residues. V gave up 3 bases and J gave up 0 bases; unmatched junction bases: 3. The germline CDR1 and CDR2 sequences are SGHNT and YYREEE (reference sequence). CDR3 residues: CASSSSGGASYNEQFF. Here the CDR3 DNA reads TGTGCCAGCAGCTCCAGCGGGGGGGCCTCCTACAATGAGCAGTTCTTC.

This chain connects TRBV7-2 to TRBJ2-1; 9 bases fit TRBD2. The ends lost 2 bases at V and 8 bases at J; junction bases unmatched: 7. The germline V gene has CDR1 SGHTA and CDR2 FQGNSA. The CDR3 totals 15 residues. CDR3 DNA: TGTGCCAGCAGCTTAAGTCGCGGGGGGGAATATGAGCAGTTCTTC. Translation gives CASSLSRGGEYEQFF.

This clone was seen more than once but under ten times. The chain couples TRBV19 to TRBJ1-5, with 8 positions matching TRBD1. The ends lost 2 bases at V and 3 bases at J; junction bases unmatched: 6. Germline V CDR1 and CDR2: LNHDA, SQIVND (reference sequence). The CDR3 sequence is 16 residues long. In nucleotides, the CDR3 is TGTGCCAGTAGTATAACCGACAGGGGTGACAATCAGCCCCAGCATTTT. This gives the protein CASSITDRGDNQPQHF.

The chain couples TRBV28 to TRBJ2-7; 9 positions match TRBD2. This CDR3 has 18 amino acids. Germline-derived CDR1 and CDR2 are MDHEN and SYDVKM. The trim removed 2 bases at V and 2 bases at J, leaving 13 bases unmatched. The CDR3 coding sequence is TGTGCCAGCAGTTTAATTGCGGGGGGGGGTGCTAGGGCCTACGAGCAGTACTTC. It specifies CASSLIAGGGARAYEQYF.

J is TRBJ1-2 and V is TRBV28; 7 bases map to TRBD1. Germline values: CDR1 MDHEN, CDR2 SYDVKM. The CDR3 totals 16 residues. V lost 7 bases to trimming and J lost 1 base; unmatched junction nucleotides: 12. The CDR3 bases are TGTGCCAGCATTCTCTCCAGGGACAGATATAACTATGGCTACACCTTC. The encoded protein is CASILSRDRYNYGYTF.

This chain connects TRBV9 to TRBJ2-3, with a tentative D call TRBD1 (5 bases). The CDR3 loop spans 15 amino acids. Germline-derived CDR1 and CDR2 are SGDLS and YYNGEE. Deletions cut 1 base from V and 0 bases from J, with 9 bases between. This CDR3 reads CASSVTQGSTDTQYF. In DNA form, the CDR3 reads TGTGCCAGCAGCGTAACCCAGGGAAGCACAGATACGCAGTATTTT.

The chain uses TRBV19 and TRBJ2-3; tentatively, D is TRBD2 (6 bases). CDR3 size: 14 residues. The germline gives CDR1 LNHDA, CDR2 SQIVND (reference sequence). The ends were cut back, 7 bases at V and 0 bases at J, with 11 bases in the middle. The CDR3 region is CASNSGVSTDTQYF. CDR3 nucleotides: TGTGCCAGTAATAGCGGAGTTAGCACAGATACGCAGTATTTT.

A few counts support this clone. V and J are TRBV3-1 (or the pseudogene TRBV3-2) and TRBJ2-1; 10 bases agree with TRBD2. This CDR3 has 14 amino acids. V lost 7 bases to trimming and J lost 7 bases; unmatched junction nucleotides: 7. Germline-derived CDR1 and CDR2 are LGHDT and YNNKEL (reference sequence). The CDR3, as DNA: TGTGCCAGCAAAAAAAGCGGGGGGGAAAATGAGCAGTTCTTC. Translation: CASKKSGGENEQFF.

J is TRBJ2-4 and V is TRBV19, with TRBD1 identical over 9 bases. There are 15 residues in the CDR3. Germline values: CDR1 LNHDA, CDR2 SQIVND (reference sequence). The ends lost 5 bases at V and 3 bases at J; junction bases unmatched: 5. The CDR3, as DNA: TGTGCCAGTAGTGGGGACAGGGAGGGCAAAAACATTCAGTACTTC. This encodes CASSGDREGKNIQYF.

This sequence joins TRBV11-1 and TRBJ2-5; tentatively, D is TRBD1 (5 bases). The germline V gene has CDR1 SGHAT and CDR2 FQDESV (reference sequence). With 4 bases removed from V and 0 bases from J, the gap between germline ends came to 9 bases. This CDR3 is built from 14 residues. The CDR3: CASSSDRYQETQYF. The DNA for the CDR3 is TGTGCCAGCAGCTCTGACAGATACCAAGAGACCCAGTACTTC.

This clone turned up a few times. V usage is TRBV6-1 and J usage is TRBJ2-7; no clear D. Per germline, CDR1 MNHNS and CDR2 SASEGT. The CDR3 totals 11 residues. Deletions cut 3 bases from V and 3 bases from J, with 3 bases between. CDR3 region: CASSDLYEQYF. The CDR3 DNA is TGTGCCAGCAGTGACCTCTACGAGCAGTACTTC.

The gene calls are TRBV3-1 (or the pseudogene TRBV3-2) and TRBJ2-1; 8 positions agree with TRBD2. CDR3 length equals 15 residues. Trimming removed 1 base from V and 5 bases from J; junction bases left unmatched: 4. Germline CDR1 LGHDT, CDR2 YNNKEL (reference sequence). Here the CDR3 DNA reads TGTGCCAGCAGCCAAGTCGGGGGGGTCGACAATGAGCAGTTCTTC. It is translated as CASSQVGGVDNEQFF.

The chain combines TRBV19 with TRBJ2-3; 7 bases fit TRBD1. Trimming removed 5 bases from V and 5 bases from J; junction bases left unmatched: 4. This CDR3 has 13 residues. Germline CDR1 is LNHDA and CDR2 is SQIVND (reference sequence). The CDR3 reads CASSDRVGDTQYF. The CDR3 DNA reads as TGTGCCAGTAGTGACAGGGTTGGAGATACGCAGTATTTT.

The J gene is TRBJ2-1, the V gene TRBV10-1; TRBD1 aligns across 10 bases. Looked up from germline, CDR1 is WNHNN and CDR2 is SYGVQD (reference sequence). The CDR3 loop spans 16 amino acids. The V and J ends lost 3 bases and 6 bases, in that order; junction bases with no gene match: 8. The CDR3 reads CASSDHDRGLSNEQFF. DNA for the CDR3: TGCGCCAGCAGTGACCACGACAGGGGGCTATCCAATGAGCAGTTCTTC.

V and J are TRBV6-1 and TRBJ1-5; D may be TRBD1 (5 bases). The ends were cut back, 2 bases at V and 0 bases at J, with 14 bases in the middle. Per germline, CDR1 MNHNS and CDR2 SASEGT. The CDR3 covers 17 residues. The CDR3 coding sequence is TGTGCCAGCAGTGAATTTGGGACTAGATTTAGCAATCAGCCCCAGCATTTT. Encoded protein: CASSEFGTRFSNQPQHF.